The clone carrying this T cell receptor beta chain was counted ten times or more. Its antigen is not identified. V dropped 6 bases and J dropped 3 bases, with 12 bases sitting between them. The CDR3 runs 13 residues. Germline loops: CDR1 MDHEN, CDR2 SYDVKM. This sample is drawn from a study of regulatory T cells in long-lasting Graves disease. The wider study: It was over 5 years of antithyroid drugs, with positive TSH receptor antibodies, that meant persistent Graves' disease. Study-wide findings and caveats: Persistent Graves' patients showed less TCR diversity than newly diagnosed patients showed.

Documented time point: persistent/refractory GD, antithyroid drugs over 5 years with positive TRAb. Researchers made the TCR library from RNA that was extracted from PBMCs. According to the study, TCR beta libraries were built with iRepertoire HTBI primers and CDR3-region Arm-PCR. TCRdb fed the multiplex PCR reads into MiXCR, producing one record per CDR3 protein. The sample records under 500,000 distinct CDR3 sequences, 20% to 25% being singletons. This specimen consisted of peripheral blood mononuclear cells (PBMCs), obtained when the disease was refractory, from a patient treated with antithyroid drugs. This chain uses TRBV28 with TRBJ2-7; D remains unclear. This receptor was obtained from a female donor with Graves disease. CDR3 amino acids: CASSPRTDYEQYF. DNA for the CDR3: TGTGCCAGCAGCCCTCGGACGGACTACGAGCAGTACTTC.